Sequencing of this TCR beta chain was carried out in a study of type 1 regulatory T cells. Study at large: T-allo10 is a Tr1-enriched, alloantigen-specific CD4 T cell product made in vitro.

Using its own MiXCR run on the reads, TCRdb lists one record per CDR3 protein. This table holds some 89,000 distinct CDR3 sequences, roughly 28% found once. At least ten counts were recorded for this clonotype. The sample was CD4+ T cells, either the whole sample or a sorted fraction (not recorded which). The sequence was obtained from a human donor in good health.

CDR3 amino acids: CSARGATRQITQYF. As DNA, the CDR3 is TGCAGTGCTAGAGGTGCCACAAGACAGATAACGCAGTATTTT. This chain joins TRBV20-1 and TRBJ2-3, with D maybe TRBD1 (5 bases). The V gene lost 1 base and the J gene lost 9 bases, with 17 bases spanning the gap. The CDR3 extends over 14 amino acids. The germline gives CDR1 DFQATT, CDR2 SNEGSKA (reference sequence).